The source of this TCR beta chain is a study of response to subunit inactivated influenza vaccine. General study points: Few new T cells, the authors suggested, are recruited by each seasonal influenza vaccination.

Each CDR3 protein gets one entry after TCRdb re-called the RT-PCR reads with MiXCR. The sample has around 650,000 distinct CDR3 sequences, about a sixth seen once; the top ten hold about 9.9%. Comments on this clonotype: Antigen unknown.

Germline CDR1 reads SGHRS; CDR2 reads YFSETQ. The CDR3 is made up of 14 amino acids. V lost 0 bases, J lost 8 bases, and 6 bases stayed unmatched. The chain recombines TRBV5-1 with TRBJ1-2; 8 nucleotides line up with TRBD1. Sequencing was performed on PBMCs from blood, taken roughly 12 days after vaccination. The receptor was isolated from a man between 45 and 60 years old who received an inactivated influenza vaccine. The CDR3 bases are TGCGCCAGCAGCTTGGCCTCAGGGGGCGTCGGCTACACCTTC. It specifies CASSLASGGVGYTF.